The present T cell receptor (beta chain) was sequenced within a study of T cells in Graves' hyperthyroidism and ophthalmopathy. Study context: Staff took peripheral blood when the initial diagnosis was made, before any treatment began. Study outcomes and limitations: Patients with ophthalmopathy were separated from those with stable hyperthyroidism by a 13 V-J model.

The table lists this clonotype with a few counts. Antigen: not known. TCR beta CDR3 region amplification was performed from RNA transcripts. In the first-round RT-PCR of the TCR CDR3, the HTBI primer set was used. TCRdb reanalysed the multiplex PCR reads using MiXCR and keeps one entry per CDR3 protein. The sample carries 250,000 or so distinct CDR3 sequences, 13% to 15% recorded once. The CDR3 totals 15 residues. Germline lookup yields CDR1 SEHNR and CDR2 FQNEAQ (reference sequence). The ends were cut back, 7 bases at V and 2 bases at J, with 18 bases in the middle. Hyperthyroidism patients were newly diagnosed, had disease duration under 2 months, and were aged 18 to 65 years. When hyperthyroidism was first diagnosed, the blood sample was taken, preceding any ophthalmopathy symptoms.

The source of this sequence is a woman in her forties or fifties with Graves' hyperthyroidism that later progressed to Graves' ophthalmopathy. The rearrangement joins TRBV7-9 to TRBJ2-7; D may be TRBD1 (6 bases). The sequencing input was blood. CDR3 in DNA: TGTGCCAGCAACGTACAGGGAAGAAGGGCCTACGAGCAGTACTTC. It translates to CASNVQGRRAYEQYF.